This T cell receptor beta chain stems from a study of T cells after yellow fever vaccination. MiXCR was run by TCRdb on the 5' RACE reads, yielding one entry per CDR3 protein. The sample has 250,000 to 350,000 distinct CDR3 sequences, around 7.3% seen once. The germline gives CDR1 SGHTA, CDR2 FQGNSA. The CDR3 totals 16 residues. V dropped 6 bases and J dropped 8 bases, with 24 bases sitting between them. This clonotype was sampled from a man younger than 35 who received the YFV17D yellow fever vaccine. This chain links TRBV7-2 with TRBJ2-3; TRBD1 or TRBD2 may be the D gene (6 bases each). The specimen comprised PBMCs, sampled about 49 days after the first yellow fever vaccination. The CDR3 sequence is CASRPGGGDSGVTQYF. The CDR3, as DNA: TGTGCCAGCAGACCTGGGGGCGGGGACTCCGGAGTTACGCAGTATTTT.